The rows below give T cell receptor beta chains drawn from one sample of a study of human T cells and chemical hapten exposure. TCRdb re-called the RACE reads through MiXCR, storing one row per CDR3 protein. Of around 120,000 distinct CDR3 sequences in the sample, roughly 13% were seen once. The sample was whole blood, taken in connection with sensitization to the hapten diphenylcyclopropenone (DPC). These receptors originate from a woman between 18 and 29 years old with alopecia areata. Some clones in this sample may be carry-over from other donors' samples. Both conserved end residues are trimmed from each CDR3.

TRBV25-1	TRBJ2-3	ASSDPAPFPGGTPGDTQY
TRBV11-2	TRBJ2-4	ASSLEPKNIQY
TRBV7-2	TRBJ2-3	ASSLGASRDTQY
TRBV29-1	TRBJ1-2	SVEERTGGGYT
TRBV12-5	TRBJ2-2	ASGLDPPVGGELF
TRBV6-2/TRBV6-3	TRBJ1-1	ASSYTGWQGTEAF
TRBV7-2	TRBJ1-4	ASSFVTGVNEKLF
TRBV7-9	TRBJ2-1	ASSLTGGSYNEQF
TRBV25-1	TRBJ2-7	ASSESVTGGGEQY
TRBV19	TRBJ2-7	ASSYPSGYEQY
TRBV2	TRBJ2-2	ASSWTFANTGELF
TRBV3-1	TRBJ2-7	ASSLAAKSSYEQY
TRBV20-1	TRBJ1-6	SARADSDSSPLH
TRBV5-1	TRBJ1-1	ASSLVNLEATSEAF
TRBV9	TRBJ2-1	ASSVGGTSGVHEQF
TRBV4-2	TRBJ2-7	ASSQASGVTYEQY
TRBV20-1	TRBJ2-3	SAGGTRGATDTQY
TRBV9	TRBJ2-7	ASSVTGQGNYEQY
TRBV6-2/TRBV6-3	TRBJ2-3	ASSYHGAVDTQY
TRBV10-1	TRBJ2-3	ASHTAHTQY
TRBV6-6	TRBJ1-5	ASRTRGEGNQPQH
TRBV7-2	TRBJ2-2	ASSLGLAGAANTGELF
TRBV6-5	TRBJ2-1	ASSIRGGAYNEQF
TRBV7-9	TRBJ1-2	ASSLDSQGYGYT
TRBV20-1	TRBJ1-2	SARVVPSL
TRBV6-5	TRBJ1-5	ASSPTGWGSNQPQH
TRBV5-1	TRBJ2-7	ASSLGTGLYEQY